The rows below give T cell receptor beta chains drawn from one sample of a study of cytomegalovirus exposure and HLA in healthy donors. TCRdb's table, derived via immunoSEQ multiplex PCR, lists solely in-frame clones and lacks some. Of 150,000 to 200,000 clones in the sample, 80% to 90% were seen once. The sample consisted of PBMCs. Receptors were obtained from a woman aged 18-29 years in good health and CMV-seronegative. CDR3s include the opening cysteine and the closing phenylalanine or tryptophan. A D gene is named only where the DNA matches it firmly. The size entry is marked missing in some rows and otherwise reads once, few, many or a size class.

clone size | J gene | D gene | V gene | CDR3 DNA | CDR3 protein
. | TRBJ2-7 | . | TRBV10-3 | TGTGCCACCAAAAACCAGGGGACCTACGAGCAGTACTTC | CATKNQGTYEQYF
. | TRBJ2-3 | . | TRBV5-1 | TGCGCCAGCAGCTTTGGAAAGGGGTCAGATACGCAGTATTTT | CASSFGKGSDTQYF
. | TRBJ2-2 | . | TRBV4-1 | TGCGCCAGCAGCCAAGAATGGCGGGGAGCCGGGGAGCTGTTTTTT | CASSQEWRGAGELFF
. | TRBJ2-5 | . | TRBV6-5 | TGTGCCAGCAGTTACTCTTATAGAGAGGAGACCCAGTACTTC | CASSYSYREETQYF
. | TRBJ1-2 | TRBD1 | TRBV27 | TGTGCCAGCAGTTTACCTCCGGACAGGGTGGATGGCTACACCTTC | CASSLPPDRVDGYTF
few | TRBJ1-1 | . | TRBV7-9 | TGTGCCAGCAGCCCACCCCGAGGAGGGGTCCTAGCTGAAGCTTTCTTT | CASSPPRGGVLAEAFF
. | TRBJ2-5 | . | TRBV28 | TGTGCCAGCAAGGGGTCCCCCGAGACCCCGTACTTC | CASKGSPETPYF
. | TRBJ2-7 | TRBD2 | TRBV27 | TGTGCCAGCAGTTTACTGACTAGCGGATCCTACGAGCAGTACTTC | CASSLLTSGSYEQYF
. | TRBJ1-1 | . | TRBV6-5 | TGTGCCAGCAGTTACTCCTCGGGGGGGGGCACTGAAGCTTTCTTT | CASSYSSGGGTEAFF
. | TRBJ2-1 | TRBD2 | TRBV9 | TGTGCCAGCAGCGTAGCTACGAGGGGACTAGCGGTCGACAATGAGCAGTTCTTC | CASSVATRGLAVDNEQFF
. | TRBJ2-5 | TRBD1 | TRBV7-8 | TGTGCCAGCAGCGGGGGACAGAGACAAGAGACCCAGTACTTC | CASSGGQRQETQYF
. | TRBJ1-1 | . | TRBV9 | TGTGCCAGCAGCGTAGGGGAGGGCAGGGACAACACTGAAGCTTTCTTT | CASSVGEGRDNTEAFF
. | TRBJ2-7 | . | TRBV6-5 | TGTGCCAGCAGCCCCGGACTACCGGGACGCTACGAGCAGTACTTC | CASSPGLPGRYEQYF
. | TRBJ1-2 | . | TRBV28 | TGTGCCAGCAGACAAATGGTTACCTATGGCTACACCTTC | CASRQMVTYGYTF
. | TRBJ2-7 | TRBD1 | TRBV30 | TGTGCCTGCCGGGACAGGGGTGATCTGTCCTACGAGCAGTACTTC | CACRDRGDLSYEQYF
. | TRBJ2-1 | . | TRBV1 | TGCACCAGCAGCCGGGAGTGGAGCTCCTACAATGAGCAGTTCTTC | CTSSREWSSYNEQFF
. | TRBJ2-7 | TRBD2 | TRBV7-2 | TGTGCCAGCAGCCCGACTAGCTTGTCCTACGAGCAGTACTTC | CASSPTSLSYEQYF
once | TRBJ2-1 | TRBD2 | TRBV19 | TGTGCCAGTAGCACGGCCTTACTAGCGGGTGAGCAGTTCTTC | CASSTALLAGEQFF
. | TRBJ1-1 | . | TRBV7-6 | TGTGCCAGCAGCTTAGTGAGGGCATTGGGCACTGAAGCTTTCTTT | CASSLVRALGTEAFF
once | TRBJ2-1 | . | TRBV19 | TGTGCCAGTAGTGCGAGCCGGAGAACCCTCCCCTACAATGAGCAGTTCTTC | CASSASRRTLPYNEQFF
. | TRBJ2-1 | . | TRBV11-2 | TGTGCCAGCAGCCCTACCTTTAGCTCCTACAATGAGCAGTTCTTC | CASSPTFSSYNEQFF
. | TRBJ2-5 | TRBD2 | TRBV30 | TGTGCCTCTCAAGCGGGAGGTCAGGGAGAGACCCAGTACTTC | CASQAGGQGETQYF
. | TRBJ1-6 | . | TRBV4-2 | TGTGCCAGCAGCCAAGGGGGGCAGGGGTTCGTGAATTCACCCCTCCACTTT | CASSQGGQGFVNSPLHF
. | TRBJ2-2 | TRBD2 | TRBV6-5 | TGTGCCAGCAGTTACGGACTAGCGGGTACCGGGGAGCTGTTTTTT | CASSYGLAGTGELFF
. | TRBJ2-2 | TRBD2 | TRBV2 | TGTGCCACGGGACTAGCGGGAGAGAACACCGGGGAGCTGTTTTTT | CATGLAGENTGELFF
. | TRBJ2-7 | TRBD2 | TRBV7-2 | TGTGCCAGCAGCTTGACTAGCGGGAGTTACGAGCAGTACTTC | CASSLTSGSYEQYF
. | TRBJ2-1 | TRBD1 | TRBV28 | TGTGCCAGCAATACAGGGGTCCACAATGAGCAGTTCTTC | CASNTGVHNEQFF
. | TRBJ1-1 | . | TRBV19 | TGTGCCAGTAGTCAGTCGTTAAGGGAGGCTGAAGCTTTCTTT | CASSQSLREAEAFF
. | TRBJ1-2 | TRBD1 | TRBV10-2 | TGCGCCAGCAGTGAGTCGCAGGGGGAAGGACGCGGCTACACCTTC | CASSESQGEGRGYTF
once | TRBJ1-1 | TRBD1 | TRBV28 | TGTGCCAGCAGTTTCGTCGGGACAGGGGACACTGAAGCTTTCTTT | CASSFVGTGDTEAFF
. | TRBJ2-1 | TRBD2 | TRBV4-1 | TGTGCCAGCAGCCAAGAGGGAGCGGGGGGGCCAGATGAGCAGTTCTTC | CASSQEGAGGPDEQFF
. | TRBJ2-3 | . | TRBV19 | TGTGCCAGTAGTATAGACCGCACTAGCACAGATACGCAGTATTTT | CASSIDRTSTDTQYF
. | TRBJ2-1 | TRBD2 | TRBV5-1 | TGCGCCAGCAGCTTAGGCGGGGGGGTATACAATGAGCAGTTCTTC | CASSLGGGVYNEQFF
. | TRBJ2-3 | TRBD2 | TRBV19 | TGTGCCAGTAGTTCAAATCTTCGGACTAGCGGAGGCACAGATACGCAGTATTTT | CASSSNLRTSGGTDTQYF
once | TRBJ1-2 | . | TRBV11-2 | TGTGCCAGCAGCTTTACTGGGAGGTTACTCTATGGCTACACCTTC | CASSFTGRLLYGYTF
. | TRBJ2-7 | . | TRBV27 | TGTGCCAGCAGTTTATCGGCCCCCTACGAGCAGTACTTC | CASSLSAPYEQYF
. | TRBJ2-7 | TRBD1 | TRBV16 | TGTGCCAGCAGCCAAGACAGGGCCTACGAGCAGTACTTC | CASSQDRAYEQYF
once | TRBJ2-3 | . | TRBV28 | TGTGCCAGCAGCCCCAGGGCCTTATCGCAGTATTTT | CASSPRALSQYF
. | TRBJ2-5 | TRBD2 | TRBV4-1 | TGCGCCAGCAGCCAACTACTAGCGGGTCAAGAGACCCAGTACTTC | CASSQLLAGQETQYF
once | TRBJ1-2 | . | TRBV6-1 | TGTGCCAGCAGTGAATTGTCAGGCTACACCTTC | CASSELSGYTF
. | TRBJ2-7 | TRBD1 | TRBV7-9 | TGTGCCAGCAGCCTCCCCGGACAGGGGGTGGGCGAGCAGTACTTC | CASSLPGQGVGEQYF
. | TRBJ2-1 | . | TRBV5-6 | TGTGCCAGCAGCTTGTGGCCAGGGCGCTGGGATGAGCAGTTCTTC | CASSLWPGRWDEQFF